Listed below are T cell receptor beta chains from one sample, sequenced in a study of shared clonotypes between healthy human individuals. Here immunoSEQ multiplex PCR was the method, and the copy in TCRdb shows in-frame clones only, minus some. Of about 2.1 million clones in the sample, roughly 93% were seen once. What was sequenced was naive CD8+ T cells from PBMCs. These receptors were collected from a man younger than 35 in good health. Some clones in this sample may be carry-over from other donors' samples. CDR3s include the opening cysteine and the closing phenylalanine or tryptophan. The D gene is left open where the match is weak. Size tells how often a clone was seen (once, few, many) or the class of an expanded clone, and some rows leave it out.

V gene,clone size,D gene,J gene,CDR3 protein,CDR3 DNA
TRBV9,once,TRBD1,TRBJ1-3,CASSVAGGLSGNTIYF,TGTGCCAGCAGCGTAGCAGGGGGCCTCTCTGGAAACACCATATATTTT
TRBV5-6,.,.,TRBJ2-7,CASSLVGGEQYF,TGTGCCAGCAGCTTGGTTGGGGGCGAGCAGTACTTC
TRBV5-6,.,TRBD1,TRBJ1-1,CASSPGTGKAEAFF,TGTGCCAGCAGCCCCGGGACAGGGAAAGCTGAAGCTTTCTTT
TRBV5-5,.,TRBD1,TRBJ1-1,CASSWTGGTEAFF,TGTGCCAGCAGTTGGACAGGGGGGACTGAAGCTTTCTTT
TRBV6-5,.,.,TRBJ2-7,CASRDVTLYF,TGTGCCAGCAGGGACGTGACCTTGTACTTC
TRBV7-6,few,TRBD2,TRBJ2-2,CASSPTSGSFRELFF,TGTGCCAGCAGCCCGACTAGCGGGAGTTTCAGGGAGCTGTTTTTT
TRBV29-1,.,.,TRBJ1-2,CSVDPGPSYGYTF,TGCAGCGTCGACCCGGGACCCAGTTATGGCTACACCTTC
TRBV7-9,.,.,TRBJ2-2,CASSSLSGELFF,TGTGCCAGCAGCTCCCTCTCCGGGGAGCTGTTTTTT
TRBV2,.,.,TRBJ1-1,CASEGGLMNTEAFF,TGTGCCAGTGAGGGAGGGCTCATGAACACTGAAGCTTTCTTT
TRBV19,.,.,TRBJ1-2,CASRKGNYGYTF,TGTGCCAGTAGGAAGGGGAACTATGGCTACACCTTC
TRBV13,.,TRBD2,TRBJ2-7,CASSFLQGTSGRYEQYF,TGTGCCAGCAGCTTTTTACAGGGGACTAGCGGGAGGTACGAGCAGTACTTC
TRBV10-3,.,TRBD2,TRBJ2-1,CAIGGGSPYNEQFF,TGTGCCATCGGTGGCGGGAGCCCCTACAATGAGCAGTTCTTC
TRBV25-1,.,TRBD1,TRBJ1-3,CASSTQGQGSGNTIYF,TGTGCCAGCAGTACTCAGGGACAGGGATCTGGAAACACCATATATTTT
TRBV28,.,.,TRBJ2-3,CASSPPGTTRLSDTQYF,TGTGCCAGCAGTCCCCCCGGAACTACGCGGCTTTCGGATACGCAGTATTTT
TRBV11-2,once,TRBD1,TRBJ2-7,CASSFRDSTYEQYF,TGTGCCAGCAGCTTCCGGGACAGTACCTACGAGCAGTACTTC
TRBV2,.,.,TRBJ2-1,CASRGLQGAGRLAENNEQFF,TGTGCCAGCAGGGGACTACAGGGCGCAGGACGGCTAGCGGAAAACAATGAGCAGTTCTTC
TRBV5-1,.,.,TRBJ1-1,CASSWNLGGEAFF,TGCGCCAGCAGCTGGAATCTAGGGGGAGAAGCTTTCTTT
TRBV14,.,TRBD1,TRBJ1-1,CASSLGAGGSTEAFF,TGTGCCAGCAGCCTAGGGGCAGGGGGGAGCACTGAAGCTTTCTTT
TRBV7-9,.,.,TRBJ1-5,CASSPESYQPQHF,TGTGCCAGCAGCCCCGAAAGTTATCAGCCCCAGCATTTT
TRBV10-3,.,.,TRBJ2-7,CAISAGPQSSYEQYF,TGTGCCATCAGTGCCGGGCCCCAGAGCTCCTACGAGCAGTACTTC
TRBV29-1,once,TRBD1,TRBJ2-2,CSVLPGQGSGELFF,TGCAGCGTTTTGCCGGGACAGGGGTCCGGGGAGCTGTTTTTT
TRBV4-1,.,TRBD1,TRBJ1-2,CASSQTGGFKGYTF,TGCGCCAGCAGCCAAACAGGGGGATTCAAAGGCTACACCTTC
TRBV4-2,once,.,TRBJ2-7,CASSQVTGSSYEQYF,TGTGCCAGCAGCCAAGTTACAGGGTCTTCCTACGAGCAGTACTTC
TRBV25-1,.,.,TRBJ1-2,CASSEIRVGYTF,TGTGCCAGCAGTGAAATCAGGGTTGGCTACACCTTC
TRBV6-5,.,.,TRBJ2-2,CASSYPRGGGELFF,TGTGCCAGCAGTTACCCCAGGGGGGGCGGGGAGCTGTTTTTT
TRBV9,.,TRBD1,TRBJ2-1,CASSPTNRGLGNEQFF,TGTGCCAGCAGCCCAACCAACAGGGGGCTGGGGAATGAGCAGTTCTTC
TRBV6-5,once,TRBD1,TRBJ2-7,CASSYSRGRTSYEQYF,TGTGCCAGCAGTTACTCGAGGGGGCGGACCTCCTACGAGCAGTACTTC